The table lists the clone carrying this T cell receptor beta chain with a few counts. V shed 2 bases and J shed 4 bases, with 12 bases lying between them. This CDR3 contains 15 residues. Germline V lookup: CDR1 MNHEY, CDR2 SVGAGI. TCRdb re-analysed the RT-PCR reads in MiXCR, keeping a single row per CDR3 protein. The sample has about 680,000 distinct CDR3 sequences, about 14% seen once. This chain connects TRBV6-5 to TRBJ2-1; D possibly uses TRBD1 or TRBD2 (6 bases each). The receptor comes from a female donor in good health, serving as a healthy control. Specimen: memory CD4+ T cells from blood. The CDR3 DNA is TGTGCCAGCAGTTACGGGGGCGGGGAGTACAATGAGCAGTTCTTC. Protein: CASSYGGGEYNEQFF.